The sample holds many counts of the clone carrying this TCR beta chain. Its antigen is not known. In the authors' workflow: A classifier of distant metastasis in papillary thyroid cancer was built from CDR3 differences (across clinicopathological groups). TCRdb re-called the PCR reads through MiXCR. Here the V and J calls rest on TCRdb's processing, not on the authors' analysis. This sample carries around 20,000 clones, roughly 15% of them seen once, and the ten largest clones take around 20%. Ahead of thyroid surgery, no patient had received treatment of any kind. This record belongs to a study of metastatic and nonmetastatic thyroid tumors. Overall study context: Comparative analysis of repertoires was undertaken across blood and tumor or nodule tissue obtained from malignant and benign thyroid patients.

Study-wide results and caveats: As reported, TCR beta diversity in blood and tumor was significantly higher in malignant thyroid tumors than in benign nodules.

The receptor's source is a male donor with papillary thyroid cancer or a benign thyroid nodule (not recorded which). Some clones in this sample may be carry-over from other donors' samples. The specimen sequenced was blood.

The CDR3 DNA sequence: TGTGCCAGCAGCCCCGGGACTAGCGGGAGAGTGCTCGAGCAGTACTTC. It encodes CASSPGTSGRVLEQYF. The chain carries TRBV7-2 and TRBJ2-7; 14 positions agree with TRBD2. Per germline, CDR1 SGHTA and CDR2 FQGNSA. J was trimmed by 6 bases and V by 5 bases; bases with no gene match: 9. The CDR3 is 16 residues long. Full variable domain (rest looked up from reference TRBV7-2 and TRBJ2-7): GAGVSQSPSNKVTEKGKDVELRCDPISGHTALYWYRQSLGQGLEFLIYFQGNSAPDKSGLPSDRFSAERTGGSVSTLTIQRTQQEDSAVYLCASSPGTSGRVLEQYFGPGTRLTVT.